The T cell receptor beta chain described here comes from a study of blood T cell repertoires in COVID-19. Study in general: In each case, the material was cDNA or gDNA derived from T cells, B-cell-depleted T cells, or PBMCs.

Germline loops: CDR1 SGHNT, CDR2 YYREEE (reference sequence). This CDR3 has 16 amino acids. Deletions cut 0 bases from V and 2 bases from J, with 11 bases between. This table comes from immunoSEQ multiplex PCR, and its TCRdb copy is limited to in-frame clones, with some not included. The sample lists some 180,000 clones, roughly 76% seen once, with roughly 12% in the top ten. The receptor comes from a woman of 80 years or more with COVID-19, enrolled during active disease. The sample was peripheral blood. The chain uses TRBV5-4 and TRBJ2-2; D gene uncertain. The CDR3 bases are TGTGCCAGCAGCTTGGTGCCTCATACTAACACCGGGGAGCTGTTTTTT. It is translated as CASSLVPHTNTGELFF.